This T cell receptor (beta chain) was recorded in a study of blood T cell repertoires in COVID-19 (dated by TCRdb to the early 2020s). For context, the study as a whole: Samples from collaborators originated in the United States, Italy and Spain and spanned both the acute and convalescent phases of COVID-19. The material from the prospective study consisted of cDNA or gDNA derived from T cells, B-cell-depleted T cells, or PBMCs. Subjects who had been exposed to COVID-19, were actively infected with it, or had recovered from it provided the deeply sampled blood TCRbeta repertoires that made up the dataset. The repertoires were made available in a free public database intended to serve as a resource for research on the immune response to SARS-CoV-2. Samples came from the ongoing ImmuneRACE study (first 160 participants) plus 1,254 subjects from 6 global collaborators. Sample metadata almost always included a de-identified subject ID, COVID-19 status, age in years and sex. Where available, HLA class I and class II types were obtained from metadata supplied by the sample provider rather than from assay-based typing. General conclusions and limits of the study: The amount of clinical and demographic metadata varied by source and participant and was provided uncurated.

TCRbeta CDR3 regions were amplified from genomic DNA by means of the immunoSEQ Assay, a bias-controlled multiplex PCR. The authors' analysis ran thus. Within the assay, amplification of reference gene primers was used to estimate how many nucleated cells each sample contained. To quantify the absolute abundance of each unique TCRbeta CDR3 rearrangement, sequence reads were collapsed and filtered. Productive Simpson clonality was computed per sample as the square root of Simpson's diversity index over productive rearrangements. TCRdb took over this immuneACCESS table, retaining in-frame rearrangements with V and J assigned. Such tables are incomplete; in checked studies, under half of the missing clones stem from an unresolved V gene, and the remainder is unexplained. V and J calls and clone size are as listed in that table; D and trimming were resolved from the DNA. The sample has about 69,000 clones on record, 80% to 90% of them singletons. The ten largest clones add up to 2% of the sample.

In regard to this clone: Its antigen is still unknown. Nothing much larger sits one base from this clone, and base qualities are not available.

Each collaborating institution followed its own protocols to collect whole blood in K2EDTA tubes. For TCRbeta analysis, collaborators shipped samples in one of three forms: frozen whole blood, isolated PBMCs, or DNA extracted from either of those sample types. There are 17 amino acids in the CDR3, from cysteine to phenylalanine inclusive. Left in the record is the CDR3 DNA by itself, 51 bases read in frame from the first base. According to the germline V gene, CDR1 reads SGHRS and CDR2 reads YFSETQ. The germline V end is reduced by 4 bases and the J end by 6 bases; junction bases left unmatched: 13.

This TCR derives from a man in his thirties or forties with acute or convalescent COVID-19. The sample taken for sequencing was peripheral blood. The rearranged segments are TRBV5-1 and TRBJ2-4; 10 bases in the junction line up with TRBD1. Here is the DNA: TGCGCCAGCAGCAAACTTTTTTTAAGGGACAGGGGAAACATTCAGTACTTC. Translated, this gives CASSKLFLRDRGNIQYF.